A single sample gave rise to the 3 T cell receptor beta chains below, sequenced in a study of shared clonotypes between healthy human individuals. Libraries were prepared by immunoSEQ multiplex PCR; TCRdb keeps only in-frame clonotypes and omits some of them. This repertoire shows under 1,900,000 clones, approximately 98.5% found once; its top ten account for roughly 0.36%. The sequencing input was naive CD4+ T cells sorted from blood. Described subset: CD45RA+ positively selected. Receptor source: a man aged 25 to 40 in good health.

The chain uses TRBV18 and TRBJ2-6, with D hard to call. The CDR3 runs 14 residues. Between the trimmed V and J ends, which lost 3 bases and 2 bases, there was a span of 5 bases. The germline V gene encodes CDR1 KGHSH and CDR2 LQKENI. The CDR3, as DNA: TGTGCCAGCTCACCCGACACTGGGGCCAACGTCCTGACTTTC. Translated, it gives CASSPDTGANVLTF.

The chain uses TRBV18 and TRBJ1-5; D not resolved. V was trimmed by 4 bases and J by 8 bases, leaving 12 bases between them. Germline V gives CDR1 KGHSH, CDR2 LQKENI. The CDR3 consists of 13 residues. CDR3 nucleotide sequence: TGTGCCAGCTCACAATTGGATAGGGAGCCCCAGCATTTT. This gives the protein CASSQLDREPQHF. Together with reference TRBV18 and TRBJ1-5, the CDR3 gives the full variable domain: NAGVMQNPRHLVRRRGQEARLRCSPMKGHSHVYWYRQLPEEGLKFMVYLQKENIIDESGMPKERFSAEFPKEGPSILRIQQVVRGDSAAYFCASSQLDREPQHFGDGTRLSIL.

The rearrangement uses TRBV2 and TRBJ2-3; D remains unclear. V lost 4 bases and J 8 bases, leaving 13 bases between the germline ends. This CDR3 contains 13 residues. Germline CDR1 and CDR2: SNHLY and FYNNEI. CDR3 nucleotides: TGTGCCAGCAGTGCCATTGTCGGCGGTACGCAGTATTTT. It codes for CASSAIVGGTQYF. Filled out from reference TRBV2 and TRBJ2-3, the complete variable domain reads EPEVTQTPSHQVTQMGQEVILRCVPISNHLYFYWYRQILGQKVEFLVSFYNNEISEKSEIFDDQFSVERPDGSNFTLKIRSTKLEDSAMYFCASSAIVGGTQYFGPGTRLTVL.